This T cell receptor (beta chain) was profiled in a study of blood T cell repertoires in COVID-19 (dated by TCRdb to about 2020). General notes on the study: Samples from collaborators originated in the United States, Italy and Spain and spanned both the acute and convalescent phases of COVID-19. The material from the prospective study consisted of cDNA or gDNA derived from T cells, B-cell-depleted T cells, or PBMCs. The dataset comprised deeply sampled blood TCRbeta repertoires from subjects exposed to, actively infected with, or recovered from COVID-19. A freely available public database, intended as a resource for researchers studying the immune response to SARS-CoV-2, is where the repertoires were released. The samples were drawn from two sources: the first 160 participants of the ongoing ImmuneRACE study, and 1,254 subjects contributed by 6 global collaborators. Sample metadata almost always included a de-identified subject ID, COVID-19 status, age in years and sex. HLA class I and class II types, where available, came from metadata supplied by the sample provider rather than from assay-based typing.

TCRbeta CDR3 regions were amplified from genomic DNA by means of the immunoSEQ Assay, a bias-controlled multiplex PCR. On the authors' methods: Nucleated cell counts per sample were estimated from amplification of reference gene primers within the assay. To quantify the absolute abundance of each unique TCRbeta CDR3 rearrangement, sequence reads were collapsed and filtered. For each sample, productive Simpson clonality was calculated as the square root of Simpson's diversity index over productive rearrangements. Imported from immuneACCESS, the table was reduced by TCRdb to in-frame sequences with V and J called. These copies leave out some clones; in studies compared against another copy, an unresolved V gene accounts for under half, and the cause of the remainder is not known. V and J calls and clone size follow that table, whereas D and trimming were derived from the DNA. For this sample there are around 60,000 clones; around nine tenths appear just once. About 9.1% of the sample comes from the top ten.

Whole blood was collected in K2EDTA tubes by collaborating institutions according to the institutions' own protocols. Collaborator samples were shipped for TCRbeta analysis as frozen whole blood, isolated PBMCs, or DNA extracted from either sample type. Trimming takes 7 bases from V and 0 bases from J, and the germline ends sit 16 bases apart. Looking up the germline V gene yields CDR1 MDHEN and CDR2 SYDVKM. The CDR3 covers 16 residues, taking in both the cysteine and the phenylalanine. Just the 48-base CDR3 DNA is kept, in frame starting at base 1. Paper-wide results and their limitations: Clinical and demographic metadata were provided uncurated, with the amount varying by source and participant.

This clone has a single count. Its cognate antigen has yet to be identified. Base qualities were left out, and no much larger clone turns up one base away. In this chain, TRBV28 is recombined with TRBJ1-3, with a weak D call of TRBD1 (6 bases match). The sequencing input was peripheral blood. This TCR was sampled from a woman aged 80 or over with active COVID-19. The CDR3 region reads CASNRGATTSGNTIYF. The nucleotide sequence reads TGTGCCAGCAACCGGGGGGCCACTACCTCTGGAAACACCATATATTTT.